This T cell receptor (beta chain) was documented in a study of blood T cell repertoires in COVID-19. As for the study in general: The origin of the acute and convalescent COVID-19 samples was the United States, Italy and Spain. Sources were T cells, B-cell-depleted T cells, or PBMCs; the material itself was cDNA or gDNA.

This clone was recorded once. The CDR3 is 15 amino acids. CDR1 and CDR2 (germline): SGHRS, YFSETQ. Trimming took 5 bases from V and 4 from J, leaving 18 bases between them. Authors' processing steps: Reference gene primer amplification in the assay estimated nucleated cell counts. The repertoire was sequenced with immunoSEQ multiplex PCR; TCRdb's copy has only in-frame clones and lacks some. V, J and clone size are those of that table, while D and trimming were read from the DNA. The data hold about 220,000 clones, with more than 70% observed a single time. The receptor was isolated from a woman of 80 years or more with acute or convalescent COVID-19. The rearrangement links TRBV5-1 to TRBJ1-1, with a weak D call TRBD1 (5 bases). What was sequenced was peripheral blood. CDR3 region: CASRKPRGTPTEAFF. In nucleotides, the CDR3 is TGCGCCAGCAGAAAACCACGGGGGACTCCCACTGAAGCTTTCTTT.